A single T cell receptor (beta chain) is shown here with its context. Antigen specificity is unknown. This entry comes from a study of CD8 T cells in Susac syndrome. Germline assignment: CDR1 DFQATT and CDR2 SNEGSKA (reference sequence). The CDR3 sequence is 13 residues long. V was clipped by 5 bases and J by 5 bases, with 13 bases between them. Negative isolation yielded CD4+ and CD8+ T cells, and FACS enriched TEMRA cells. Random hexamers were used to reverse transcribe the RNA input (about 0.45 to 1 ug). TCRdb independently ran MiXCR on the immunoSEQ multiplex PCR reads; one entry per CDR3 protein. This sample yields 200,000 to 300,000 distinct CDR3 sequences, of which approximately 95% are seen a single time; about 0.095% belongs to the top ten. Notes on the study in general: Clonal expansion was not observed in the Susac syndrome CD4+ T cell repertoires.

V is TRBV20-1 and J is TRBJ1-5; no definite D call. Sequenced sample: CD4+ T cells from PBMCs. This TCR was sampled from a human donor with Susac syndrome. The CDR3 bases are TGCAGTGCTCTTCCCTACCGGGATCAGCCCCAGCATTTT. Translating it yields CSALPYRDQPQHF.